The present T cell receptor beta chain was sequenced within a study of T cells in Graves' hyperthyroidism and ophthalmopathy. Stable hyperthyroidism: no ophthalmopathy progression over 18 months of follow-up. Newly diagnosed hyperthyroidism patients aged 18 to 65 years had disease lasting under 2 months. Study-wide points: Also found in blood were most expanded thyroid clonotypes above 0.001.

Details on this clonotype: Its antigen is not identified. A much larger clone lies one base from this, so it may be a read error.

V gave up 0 bases and J gave up 4 bases, with 11 bases separating them. CDR1 SGHRS and CDR2 YFSETQ come from the germline V gene. CDR3 size: 14 residues. Amplification of TCR beta CDR3 regions used RNA as the template. The study used the HTBI primer set for a first-round RT-PCR of the TCR CDR3. TCRdb re-analysed the multiplex PCR reads in MiXCR, keeping a single row per CDR3 protein. Of 560,000 or so distinct CDR3 sequences listed, roughly 46% are singletons. Sample: peripheral blood or thyroid tissue (not recorded which). The receptor was derived from a woman between 18 and 29 years old with Graves' hyperthyroidism. The V gene is TRBV5-1, the J gene TRBJ2-7; D ambiguous. CDR3 DNA: TGCGCCAGCAGCTTGGAACAGAGAGGATACGAGCAGTACTTC. This sequence encodes CASSLEQRGYEQYF. Drawing the rest from reference TRBV5-1 and TRBJ2-7, the complete variable domain is KAGVTQTPRYLIKTRGQQVTLSCSPISGHRSVSWYQQTPGQGLQFLFEYFSETQRNKGNFPGRFSGRQFSNSRSEMNVSTLELGDSALYLCASSLEQRGYEQYFGPGTRLTVT.